A selection of T cell receptor beta chains follows, all from one sample in a study of blood T cell repertoires in COVID-19. Some clones are missing from TCRdb's copy, which holds only in-frame ones; the method was immunoSEQ multiplex PCR. Seen here are approximately 300,000 clones, 88% observed once, and the top ten hold 3.5% to 4.5%. Sequences were obtained from peripheral blood. The source is a woman between 45 and 65 years old with active or convalescent COVID-19. The CDR3 runs from the conserved cysteine through the conserved F or W. The D gene is left open where the match is weak. Size is omitted from some rows. Given values are once, few, many or a class for expanded clones.

size	J	D	V	CDR3	DNA
NA	TRBJ1-3	TRBD1	TRBV30	CAWDRDSGNTIYF	TGTGCCTGGGACAGGGACTCTGGAAACACCATATATTTT
NA	TRBJ1-2	NA	TRBV6-1	CASSERRGYYGYTF	TGTGCCAGCAGTGAACGGAGGGGTTACTATGGCTACACCTTC
NA	TRBJ2-7	TRBD2	TRBV5-1	CASRNRLAGTGEQYF	TGCGCCAGCAGGAATAGGTTAGCGGGGACCGGCGAGCAGTACTTC
NA	TRBJ1-4	NA	TRBV5-1	CASSLSAAANEKLFF	TGCGCCAGCAGCCTGTCGGCAGCGGCTAATGAAAAACTGTTTTTT
once	TRBJ1-1	NA	TRBV7-2	CASSLVGAGAEAFF	TGTGCCAGCAGCTTAGTTGGGGCGGGGGCTGAAGCTTTCTTT
NA	TRBJ2-3	NA	TRBV7-2	CASSLNPGAVPDTQYF	TGTGCCAGCAGCTTAAATCCTGGAGCGGTCCCTGATACGCAGTATTTT
NA	TRBJ1-3	TRBD1	TRBV5-1	CASSPGTATRAIYF	TGCGCCAGCAGCCCCGGGACAGCAACCCGGGCCATATATTTT
NA	TRBJ2-7	NA	TRBV6-2/TRBV6-3	CASSYPVYEQYF	TGTGCCAGCAGTTACCCCGTATACGAGCAGTACTTC
NA	TRBJ1-2	TRBD1	TRBV19	CASSTGGAEDGYTF	TGTGCCAGTAGTACAGGGGGCGCGGAGGATGGCTACACCTTC
NA	TRBJ2-3	TRBD2	TRBV6-5	CASRSSGGSTDTQYF	TGTGCCAGCAGATCCTCGGGAGGGAGCACAGATACGCAGTATTTT
NA	TRBJ2-1	NA	TRBV9	CASSLTYNEQFF	TGTGCCAGCAGCCTTACATACAATGAGCAGTTCTTC
once	TRBJ1-3	NA	TRBV18	CASSPGQFSGNTIYF	TGTGCCAGCTCACCGGGACAATTCTCTGGAAACACCATATATTTT
NA	TRBJ2-7	TRBD2	TRBV5-5	CASSLELAGVYEQYF	TGTGCCAGCAGCTTGGAACTAGCGGGAGTTTACGAGCAGTACTTC
NA	TRBJ1-3	NA	TRBV29-1	CSVEGFGNTIYF	TGCAGCGTTGAGGGCTTTGGAAACACCATATATTTT
NA	TRBJ1-3	NA	TRBV30	CAWKLFSGNTIYF	TGTGCCTGGAAGCTCTTCTCTGGAAACACCATATATTTT
NA	TRBJ2-5	NA	TRBV5-4	CASSLPGAGKQETQYF	TGTGCCAGCAGCCTGCCGGGCGCGGGGAAGCAAGAGACCCAGTACTTC
NA	TRBJ1-1	NA	TRBV15	CATSPLLGDSEAFF	TGTGCCACCAGCCCCCTGTTAGGTGACAGTGAAGCTTTCTTT
NA	TRBJ2-7	NA	TRBV2	CASRAGPTYEQYF	TGTGCCAGCAGGGCGGGACCCACCTACGAGCAGTACTTC
NA	TRBJ2-2	TRBD2	TRBV5-1	CASSLGTGLADGAGELFF	TGCGCCAGCAGCTTGGGGACCGGACTAGCCGATGGGGCCGGGGAGCTGTTTTTT
few	TRBJ1-3	NA	TRBV7-2	CASSLASGNTIYF	TGTGCCAGCAGCTTAGCCTCCGGAAACACCATATATTTT
NA	TRBJ2-3	NA	TRBV5-4	CASSLVQGAQYF	TGTGCCAGCAGCTTGGTCCAGGGCGCGCAGTATTTT
NA	TRBJ2-3	NA	TRBV6-5	CASSYSRKDTQYF	TGTGCCAGCAGTTACTCGAGAAAAGATACGCAGTATTTT
NA	TRBJ1-2	TRBD1	TRBV7-3	CASSIKGAAWEGYTF	TGTGCCAGCAGCATTAAGGGGGCGGCGTGGGAAGGCTACACCTTC
once	TRBJ2-1	TRBD2	TRBV13	CASSPLAGGQSEQFF	TGTGCCAGCAGCCCCCTAGCGGGGGGGCAGAGTGAGCAGTTCTTC
NA	TRBJ2-6	NA	TRBV15	CATGAHGANVLTF	TGTGCCACCGGGGCCCATGGGGCCAACGTCCTGACTTTC
NA	TRBJ1-4	TRBD1	TRBV6-1	CASSEVSGQSKKLFF	TGTGCCAGCAGTGAAGTATCGGGACAGTCCAAAAAACTGTTTTTT
NA	TRBJ2-1	TRBD2	TRBV6-1	CASSESRTSGAYNEQFF	TGTGCCAGCAGTGAAAGTAGGACTAGCGGAGCCTACAATGAGCAGTTCTTC
NA	TRBJ2-7	NA	TRBV7-6	CASSLAEYYEQYF	TGTGCCAGCAGCTTAGCTGAGTACTACGAGCAGTACTTC
NA	TRBJ2-1	TRBD2	TRBV10-3	CAISEEREVNEQFF	TGTGCCATCAGTGAGGAGCGGGAGGTCAATGAGCAGTTCTTC